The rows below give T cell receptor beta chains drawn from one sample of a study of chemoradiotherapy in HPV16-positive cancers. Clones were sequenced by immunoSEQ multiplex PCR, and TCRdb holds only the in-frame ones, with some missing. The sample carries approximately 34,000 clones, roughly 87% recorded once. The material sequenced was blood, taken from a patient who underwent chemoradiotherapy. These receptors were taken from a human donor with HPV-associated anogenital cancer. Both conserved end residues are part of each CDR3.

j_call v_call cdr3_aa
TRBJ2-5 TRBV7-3 CASSRQGASETQYF
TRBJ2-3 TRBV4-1 CASSRQGTDTQYF
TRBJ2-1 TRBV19 CASSLGQGGYNEQFF
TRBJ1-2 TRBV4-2 CASSQVDVANYGYTF
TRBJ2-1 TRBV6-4 CASSDGESSYNEQFF
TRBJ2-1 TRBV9 CASSIGHNEQFF
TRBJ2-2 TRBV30 CAWSVLAGNTGELFF
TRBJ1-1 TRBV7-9 CASSLASSAGDTEAFF
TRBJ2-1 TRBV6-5 CASTRSGSPYNEQFF
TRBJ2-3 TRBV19 CASSQGDTQYF
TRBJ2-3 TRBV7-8 CASSFRQGAADTQYF
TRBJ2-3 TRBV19 CASSTGTASTDTQYF
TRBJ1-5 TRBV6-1 CASSPRREGNQPQHF
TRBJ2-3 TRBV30 CAWSETDTQYF
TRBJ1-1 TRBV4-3 CASSQDRAGNTEAFF
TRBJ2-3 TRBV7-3 CASSLPTGPSGTDTQYF
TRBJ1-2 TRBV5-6 CASSLSRQIANYGYTF
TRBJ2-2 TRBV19 CASSPGLANTGELFF
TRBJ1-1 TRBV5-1 CASSLATGVGTEAFF
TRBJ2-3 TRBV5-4 CASTSQGGADTQYF
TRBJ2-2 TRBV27 CASSLIGGEYTGELFF
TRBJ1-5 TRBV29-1 CSVEGGQNQPQHF
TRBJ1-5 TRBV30 CAWSGGEGQPQHF
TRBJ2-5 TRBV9 CASRVGAGEGTQYF
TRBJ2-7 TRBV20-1 CSATYEQYF
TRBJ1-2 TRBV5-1 CASSEGRYGYTF
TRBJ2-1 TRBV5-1 CASSLVQGGRNEQFF
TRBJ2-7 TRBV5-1 CASSLALPYEQYF
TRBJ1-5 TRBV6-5 CASGDPSNQPQHF
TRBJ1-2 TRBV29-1 CSVVTGGSYGYTF
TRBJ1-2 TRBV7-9 CASSTRRGDYGYTF
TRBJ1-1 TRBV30 CAWSVTLNTEAFF
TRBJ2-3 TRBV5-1 CASSLQVPRTDTQYF
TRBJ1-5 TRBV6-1 CASNLVYSNQPQHF
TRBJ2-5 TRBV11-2 CASSFDGKTQETQYF
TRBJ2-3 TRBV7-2 CASSLASTDTQYF
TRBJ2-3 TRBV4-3 CASRLGTASTDTQYF
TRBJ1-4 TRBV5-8 CASSPQGAFGEKLFF
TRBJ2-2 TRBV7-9 CASSRGVPPGTGELFF
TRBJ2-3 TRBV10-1 CASSEAGAGTDTQYF
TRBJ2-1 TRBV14 CASSRLRAGSHYNEQFF
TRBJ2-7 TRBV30 CAWSGGEQYF
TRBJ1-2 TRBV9 CASSDSSNYGYTF
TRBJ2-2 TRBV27 CASSFEVNTGELFF
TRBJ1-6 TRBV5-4 CASSGSGGNQKSPLHF
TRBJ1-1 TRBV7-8 CASSLGHRGDTEAFF
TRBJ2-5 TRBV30 CAWTEGETQYF
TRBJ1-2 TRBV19 CASSIDVGAARSYGYTF
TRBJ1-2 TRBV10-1 CANSPGTGTYGYTF